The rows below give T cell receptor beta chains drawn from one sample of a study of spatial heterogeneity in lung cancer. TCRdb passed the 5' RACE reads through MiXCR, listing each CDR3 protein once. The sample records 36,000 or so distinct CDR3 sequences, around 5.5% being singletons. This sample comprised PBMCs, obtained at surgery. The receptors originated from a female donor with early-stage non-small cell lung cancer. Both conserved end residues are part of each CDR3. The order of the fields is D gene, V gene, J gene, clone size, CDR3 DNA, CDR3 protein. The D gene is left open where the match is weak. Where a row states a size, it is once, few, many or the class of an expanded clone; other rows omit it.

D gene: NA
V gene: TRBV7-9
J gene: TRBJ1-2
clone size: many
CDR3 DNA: TGTGCCAGCGGGCAGGGCAGCAACTATGGCTACACCTTC
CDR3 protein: CASGQGSNYGYTF

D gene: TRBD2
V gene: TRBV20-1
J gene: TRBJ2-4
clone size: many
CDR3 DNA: TGCAGTGCTAGAGATTACCCCCGGGGAGCGGGGAACATTCAGTACTTC
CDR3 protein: CSARDYPRGAGNIQYF

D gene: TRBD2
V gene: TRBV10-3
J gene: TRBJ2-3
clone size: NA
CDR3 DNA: TGTGCCATCAGTCAGGAGCGGGGTAGCACAGATACGCAGTATTTT
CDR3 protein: CAISQERGSTDTQYF

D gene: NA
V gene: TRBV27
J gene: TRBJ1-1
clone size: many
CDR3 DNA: TGTGCCAGCAGTTTCAGAGGGTCCACTGAAGCTTTCTTT
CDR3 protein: CASSFRGSTEAFF

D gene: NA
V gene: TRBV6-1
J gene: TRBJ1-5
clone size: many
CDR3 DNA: TGTGCCAGCAGACGGGATCTCAGCAATCAGCCCCAGCATTTT
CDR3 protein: CASRRDLSNQPQHF

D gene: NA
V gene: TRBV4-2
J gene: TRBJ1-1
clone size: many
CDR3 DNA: TGTGCCAGCAGCCATACGGACATCTGGAACACTGAAGCTTTCTTT
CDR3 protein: CASSHTDIWNTEAFF

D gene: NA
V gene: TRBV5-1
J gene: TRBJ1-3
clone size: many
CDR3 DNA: TGCGCCAGCAGCTCCGATATCGGAAACACCATATATTTT
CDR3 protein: CASSSDIGNTIYF

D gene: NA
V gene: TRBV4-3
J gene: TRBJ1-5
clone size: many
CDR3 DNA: TGCGCCAGCAGCCAAGAGGCGCAGGGTAATCAGCCCCAGCATTTT
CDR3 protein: CASSQEAQGNQPQHF

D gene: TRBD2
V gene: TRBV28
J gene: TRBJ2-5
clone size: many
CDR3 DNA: TGTGCCAGCAGTTTGGTAGCGGGAGGAAGTGAGACCCAGTACTTC
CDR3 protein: CASSLVAGGSETQYF

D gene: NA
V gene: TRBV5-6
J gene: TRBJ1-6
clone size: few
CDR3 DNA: TGTGCCAGCAGCTTGAAGGGGCCGGGTTCACCCCTCCACTTT
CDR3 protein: CASSLKGPGSPLHF

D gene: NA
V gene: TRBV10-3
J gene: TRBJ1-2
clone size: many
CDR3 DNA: TGTGCCATCAGTGACTACAGAAGATATGGCTACACCTTC
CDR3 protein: CAISDYRRYGYTF

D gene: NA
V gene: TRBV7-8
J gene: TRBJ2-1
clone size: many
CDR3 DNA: TGTGCCAGCAGCCTCTTCCGAGGGGACAATGAGCAGTTCTTC
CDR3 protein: CASSLFRGDNEQFF

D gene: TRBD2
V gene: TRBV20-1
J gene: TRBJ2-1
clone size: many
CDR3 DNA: TGCAGTGCCAGTAGAACTAGCGCGTACAATGAGCAGTTCTTC
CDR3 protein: CSASRTSAYNEQFF

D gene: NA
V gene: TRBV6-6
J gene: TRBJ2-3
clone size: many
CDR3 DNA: TGTGCCAGCAGTGCTAGGGGGAGAGGCACAGATACGCAGTATTTT
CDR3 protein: CASSARGRGTDTQYF

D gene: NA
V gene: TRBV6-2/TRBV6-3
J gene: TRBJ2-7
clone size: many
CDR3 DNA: TGTGCCAGCAGTTACCCCCCCTACGAGCAGTACTTC
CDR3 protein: CASSYPPYEQYF

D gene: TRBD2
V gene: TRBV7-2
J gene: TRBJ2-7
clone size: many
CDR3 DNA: TGTGCCAGCAGCCTACACAGCGGGGGCACCTACGAGCAGTACTTC
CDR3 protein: CASSLHSGGTYEQYF

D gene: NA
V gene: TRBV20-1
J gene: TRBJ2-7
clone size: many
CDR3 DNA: TGCAGTGCTCTCGACCAAGGCGAGCAGTACTTC
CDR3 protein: CSALDQGEQYF